This TCR beta chain was observed in a study of OX40 agonist ivuxolimab in advanced cancers. For the study at large: Prior therapy, whether anti-PD-1, anti-PD-L1 or anti-CTLA-4, was allowed, and approximately 40% had some.

CDR3 size: 14 residues. Germline assignment: CDR1 SGHRS and CDR2 YFSETQ. The V end was cut by 4 bases, the J end by 0 bases, with 11 bases between. Remarks on this clone: Its antigen remains unknown.

Study-level points and caveats: Some patients who did not respond also had low normalized T-cell clonal expansion.

Here immunoSEQ multiplex PCR was the method, and the copy in TCRdb shows in-frame clones only, minus some. In the table there are about 67,000 clones, 90% to 95% of which are singletons. This sequence joins TRBV5-1 and TRBJ2-7; a weak D match, TRBD2 (5 bases). This TCR derives from an adult with an advanced solid tumor such as melanoma, head and neck, liver or kidney cancer. The sequencing here drew on CD4+ or CD8+ T cells sorted from blood, taken in a trial of the OX40 agonist ivuxolimab. This CDR3 is CASSQTGSSYEQYF. In DNA form, the CDR3 reads TGCGCCAGCAGCCAGACGGGGAGCTCCTACGAGCAGTACTTC.